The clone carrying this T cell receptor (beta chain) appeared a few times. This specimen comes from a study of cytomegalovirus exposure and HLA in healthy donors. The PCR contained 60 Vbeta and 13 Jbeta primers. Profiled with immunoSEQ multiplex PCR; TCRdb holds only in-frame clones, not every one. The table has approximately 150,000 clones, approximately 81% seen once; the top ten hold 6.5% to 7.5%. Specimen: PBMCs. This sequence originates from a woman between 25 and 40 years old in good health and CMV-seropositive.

CDR3 protein: CASSLGRETQYF. In DNA, the CDR3 is TGCGCCAGCAGCTTGGGGAGGGAGACCCAGTACTTC. The V gene is TRBV5-1, the J gene TRBJ2-5, with a weak D call TRBD2 (5 bases). The germline gives CDR1 SGHRS, CDR2 YFSETQ. Trimming removed 0 bases at V and 5 bases at J, with 5 bases between. CDR3 length equals 12 residues. The full variable domain, in which reference TRBV5-1 and TRBJ2-5 provide the parts outside the CDR3, is KAGVTQTPRYLIKTRGQQVTLSCSPISGHRSVSWYQQTPGQGLQFLFEYFSETQRNKGNFPGRFSGRQFSNSRSEMNVSTLELGDSALYLCASSLGRETQYFGPGTRLLVL.